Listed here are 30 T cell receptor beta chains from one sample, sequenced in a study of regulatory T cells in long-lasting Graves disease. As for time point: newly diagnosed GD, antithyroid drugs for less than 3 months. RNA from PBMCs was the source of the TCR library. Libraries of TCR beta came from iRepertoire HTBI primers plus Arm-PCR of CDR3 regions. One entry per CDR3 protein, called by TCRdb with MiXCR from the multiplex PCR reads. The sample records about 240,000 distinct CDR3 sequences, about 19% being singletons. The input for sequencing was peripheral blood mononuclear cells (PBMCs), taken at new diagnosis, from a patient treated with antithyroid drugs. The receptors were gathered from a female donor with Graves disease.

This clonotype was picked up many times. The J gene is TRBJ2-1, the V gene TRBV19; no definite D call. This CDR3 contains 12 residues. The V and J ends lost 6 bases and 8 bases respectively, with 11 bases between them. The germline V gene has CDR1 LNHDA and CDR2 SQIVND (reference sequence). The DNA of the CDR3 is TGTGCCAGTAGGAACGGTCTCCATGAGCAGTTCTTC. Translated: CASRNGLHEQFF. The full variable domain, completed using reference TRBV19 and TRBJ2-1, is DGGITQSPKYLFRKEGQNVTLSCEQNLNHDAMYWYRQDPGQGLRLIYYSQIVNDFQKGDIAEGYSVSREKKESFPLTVTSAQKNPTAFYLCASRNGLHEQFFGPGTRLTVL.

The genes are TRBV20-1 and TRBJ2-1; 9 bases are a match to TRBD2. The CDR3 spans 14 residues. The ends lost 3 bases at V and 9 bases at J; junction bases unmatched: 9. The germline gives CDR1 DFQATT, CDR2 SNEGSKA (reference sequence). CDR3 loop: CSARRSGGYGEQFF. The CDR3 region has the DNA TGCAGTGCTAGGAGAAGCGGGGGGTACGGTGAGCAGTTCTTC.

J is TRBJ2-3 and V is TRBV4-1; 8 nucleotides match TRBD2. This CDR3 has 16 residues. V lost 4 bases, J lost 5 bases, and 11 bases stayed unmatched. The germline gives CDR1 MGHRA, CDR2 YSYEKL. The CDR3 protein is CASSPASGGPRDTQYF. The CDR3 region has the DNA TGCGCCAGCAGCCCGGCGTCGGGGGGGCCGAGAGATACGCAGTATTTT.

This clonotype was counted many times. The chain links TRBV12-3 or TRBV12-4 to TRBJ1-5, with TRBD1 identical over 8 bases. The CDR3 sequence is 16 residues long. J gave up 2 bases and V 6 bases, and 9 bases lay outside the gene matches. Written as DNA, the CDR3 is TGTGCCAGCAGCCCACAGACAGGGGCCGGCAATCAGCCCCAGCATTTT. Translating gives CASSPQTGAGNQPQHF.

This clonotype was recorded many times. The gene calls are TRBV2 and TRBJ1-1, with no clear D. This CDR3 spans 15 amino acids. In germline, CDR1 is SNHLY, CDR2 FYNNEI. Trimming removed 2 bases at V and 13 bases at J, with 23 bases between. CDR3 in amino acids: CASSETPGSWGPDFF. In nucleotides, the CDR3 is TGTGCCAGCAGTGAAACCCCGGGCAGTTGGGGTCCCGATTTCTTT.

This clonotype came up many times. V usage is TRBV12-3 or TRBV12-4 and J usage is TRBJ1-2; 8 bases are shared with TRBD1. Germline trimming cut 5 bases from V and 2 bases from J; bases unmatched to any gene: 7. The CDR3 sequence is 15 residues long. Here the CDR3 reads CASSPTGVGNYGYTF. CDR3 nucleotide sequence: TGTGCCAGCAGTCCGACAGGGGTCGGCAACTATGGCTACACCTTC.

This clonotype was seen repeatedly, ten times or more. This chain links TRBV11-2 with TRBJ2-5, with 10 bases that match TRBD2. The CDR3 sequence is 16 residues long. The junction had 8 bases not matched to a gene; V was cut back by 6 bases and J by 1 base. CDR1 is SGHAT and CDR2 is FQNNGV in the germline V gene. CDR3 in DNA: TGTGCCAGCAGGCCTACCGGGACTAGCGTCCAAGAGACCCAGTACTTC. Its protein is CASRPTGTSVQETQYF.

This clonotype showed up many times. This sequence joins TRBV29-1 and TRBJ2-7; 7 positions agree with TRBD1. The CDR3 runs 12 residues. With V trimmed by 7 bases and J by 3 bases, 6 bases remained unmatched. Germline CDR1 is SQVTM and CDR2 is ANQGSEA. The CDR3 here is CSARQGVYEQYF. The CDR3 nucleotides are TGCAGCGCCCGACAGGGAGTCTACGAGCAGTACTTC.

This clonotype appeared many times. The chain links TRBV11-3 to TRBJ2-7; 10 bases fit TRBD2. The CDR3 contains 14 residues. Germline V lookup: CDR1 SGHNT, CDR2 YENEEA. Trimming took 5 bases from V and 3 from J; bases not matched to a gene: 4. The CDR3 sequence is CASSPGTSDYEQYF. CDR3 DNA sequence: TGTGCCAGCAGCCCAGGGACTAGCGACTACGAGCAGTACTTC.

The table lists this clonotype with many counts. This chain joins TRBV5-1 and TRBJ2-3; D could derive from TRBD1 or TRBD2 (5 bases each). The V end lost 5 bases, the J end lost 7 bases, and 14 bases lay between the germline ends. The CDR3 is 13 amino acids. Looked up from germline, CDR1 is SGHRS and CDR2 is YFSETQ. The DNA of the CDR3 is TGCGCCAGCAGACGGGACGGAGAAAATACGCAGTATTTT. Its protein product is CASRRDGENTQYF.

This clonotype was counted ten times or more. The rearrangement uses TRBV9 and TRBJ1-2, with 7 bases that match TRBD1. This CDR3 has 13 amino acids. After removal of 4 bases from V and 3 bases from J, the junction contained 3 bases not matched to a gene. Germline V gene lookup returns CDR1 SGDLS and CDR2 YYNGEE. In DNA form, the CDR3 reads TGTGCCAGCAGCATCGGGACAGACTATGGCTACACCTTC. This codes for CASSIGTDYGYTF.

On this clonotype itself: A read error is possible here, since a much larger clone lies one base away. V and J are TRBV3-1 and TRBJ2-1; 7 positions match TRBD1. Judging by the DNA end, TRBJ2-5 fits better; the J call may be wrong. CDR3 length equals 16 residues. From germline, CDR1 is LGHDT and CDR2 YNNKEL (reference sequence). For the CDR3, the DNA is TGTGCCAGCAGCCTCTGGGGTAGGGGGCGTCAAGAGGCCCAGTACTTC. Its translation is CASSLWGRGRQEAQYF.

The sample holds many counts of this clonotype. DNA for the CDR3: TGCGCCAGCAGCCAAGAGTGGGCAGGGGTCTACGAGCAGTACTTC. Translation: CASSQEWAGVYEQYF. This chain links TRBV4-1 with TRBJ2-7, with TRBD1 as a possible D gene (6 bases). The CDR3 is 15 amino acids. Trimming took 0 bases from V and 3 from J, leaving 12 bases between them. Germline lookup yields CDR1 MGHRA and CDR2 YSYEKL.

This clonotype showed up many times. The CDR3 spells CASIPLWRTTDTQYF. DNA for the CDR3: TGTGCCAGCATCCCCCTCTGGCGGACCACAGATACGCAGTATTTT. The V gene is TRBV5-5, the J gene TRBJ2-3; D remains ambiguous. CDR1 is SGHKS and CDR2 is YYEKEE in the germline V gene (reference sequence). V was trimmed by 6 bases and J by 2 bases, leaving 16 bases between them. The CDR3 has 15 residues.

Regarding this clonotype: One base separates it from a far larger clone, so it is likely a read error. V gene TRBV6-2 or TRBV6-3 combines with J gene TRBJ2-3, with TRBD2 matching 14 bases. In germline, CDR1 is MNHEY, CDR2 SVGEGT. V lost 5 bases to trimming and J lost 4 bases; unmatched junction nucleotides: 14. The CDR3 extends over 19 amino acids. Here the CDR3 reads CASSPPGLAGVASADTQYF. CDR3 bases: TGTGCCAGCAGTCCACCGGGACTAGCGGGAGTGGCTAGTGCAGATACGCAGTATTTT.

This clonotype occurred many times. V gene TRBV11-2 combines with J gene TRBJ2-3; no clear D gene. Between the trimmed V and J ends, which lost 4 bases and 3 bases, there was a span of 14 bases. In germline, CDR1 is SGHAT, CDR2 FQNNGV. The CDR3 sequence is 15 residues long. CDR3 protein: CASSYNQMGTDTQYF. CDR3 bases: TGTGCCAGCAGCTACAATCAAATGGGGACAGATACGCAGTATTTT.

The chain's CDR3 is CASSSLTSGGADTQYF. The CDR3 region has the DNA TGTGCCAGCAGTTCCTTGACTAGCGGGGGGGCGGATACGCAGTATTTT. The chain has TRBV28 and TRBJ2-3, with 14 bases matching TRBD2. This CDR3 spans 16 amino acids. Unmatched junction bases numbered 6, after V lost 4 bases and J lost 6 bases. Germline V gene lookup returns CDR1 MDHEN and CDR2 SYDVKM.

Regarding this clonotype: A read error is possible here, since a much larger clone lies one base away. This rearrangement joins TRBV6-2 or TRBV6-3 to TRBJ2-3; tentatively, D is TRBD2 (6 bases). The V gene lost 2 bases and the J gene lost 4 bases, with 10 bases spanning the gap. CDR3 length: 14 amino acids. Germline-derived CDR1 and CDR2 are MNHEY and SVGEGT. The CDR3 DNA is TGTGCCAGCAGTTACGTGGGAGGCCCAGATACGCAGTATTTT. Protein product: CASSYVGGPDTQYF.

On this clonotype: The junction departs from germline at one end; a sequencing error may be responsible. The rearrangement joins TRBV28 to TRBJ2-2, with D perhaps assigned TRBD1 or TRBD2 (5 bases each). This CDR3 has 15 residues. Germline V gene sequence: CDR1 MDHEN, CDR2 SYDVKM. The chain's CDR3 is CASRGAVANTGEPFF. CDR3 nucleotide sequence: TGTGCCAGCAGAGGGGCGGTCGCGAACACCGGGGAGCCGTTTTTT.

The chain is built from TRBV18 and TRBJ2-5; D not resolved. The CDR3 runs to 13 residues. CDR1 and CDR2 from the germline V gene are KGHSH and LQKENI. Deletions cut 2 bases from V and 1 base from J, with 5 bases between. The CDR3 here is CASSPSPQETQYF. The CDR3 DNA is TGTGCCAGCTCACCAAGCCCCCAAGAGACCCAGTACTTC. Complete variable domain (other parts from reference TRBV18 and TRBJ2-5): NAGVMQNPRHLVRRRGQEARLRCSPMKGHSHVYWYRQLPEEGLKFMVYLQKENIIDESGMPKERFSAEFPKEGPSILRIQQVVRGDSAAYFCASSPSPQETQYFGPGTRLLVL.

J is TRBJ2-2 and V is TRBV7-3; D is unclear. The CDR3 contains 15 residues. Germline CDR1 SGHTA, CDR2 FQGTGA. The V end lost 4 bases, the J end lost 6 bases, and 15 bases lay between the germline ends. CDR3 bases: TGTGCCAGCAGCTCCGCCGCCGGAGACTCCGGGGAGCTGTTTTTT. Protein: CASSSAAGDSGELFF.

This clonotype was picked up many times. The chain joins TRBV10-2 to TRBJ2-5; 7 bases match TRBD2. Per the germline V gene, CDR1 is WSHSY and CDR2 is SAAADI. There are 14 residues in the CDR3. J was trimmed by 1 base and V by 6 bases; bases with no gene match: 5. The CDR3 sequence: CASRPSGFQETQYF. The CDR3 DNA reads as TGCGCCAGCAGGCCTAGCGGTTTCCAAGAGACCCAGTACTTC.

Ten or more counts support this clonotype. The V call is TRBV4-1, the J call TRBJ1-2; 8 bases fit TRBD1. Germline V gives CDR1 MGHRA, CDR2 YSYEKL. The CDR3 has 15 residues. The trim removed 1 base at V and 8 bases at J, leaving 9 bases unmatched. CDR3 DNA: TGCGCCAGCAGCCAAGTTGCAGGGGGCGTAGAAGGCTACACCTTC. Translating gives CASSQVAGGVEGYTF.

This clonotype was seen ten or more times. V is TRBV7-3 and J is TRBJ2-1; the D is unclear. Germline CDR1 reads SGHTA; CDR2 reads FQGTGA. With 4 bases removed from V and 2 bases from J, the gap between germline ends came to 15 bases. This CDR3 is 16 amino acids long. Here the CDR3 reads CASSWATDSPYNEQFF. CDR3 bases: TGTGCCAGCAGCTGGGCTACGGATTCCCCCTACAATGAGCAGTTCTTC.

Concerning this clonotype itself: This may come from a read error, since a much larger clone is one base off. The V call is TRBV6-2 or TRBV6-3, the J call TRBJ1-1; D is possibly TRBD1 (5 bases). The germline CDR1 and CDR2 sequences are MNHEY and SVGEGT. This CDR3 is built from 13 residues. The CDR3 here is CASSYRGAGETFF. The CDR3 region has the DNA TGTGCCAGCAGTTACCGAGGGGCGGGTGAAACTTTCTTT.

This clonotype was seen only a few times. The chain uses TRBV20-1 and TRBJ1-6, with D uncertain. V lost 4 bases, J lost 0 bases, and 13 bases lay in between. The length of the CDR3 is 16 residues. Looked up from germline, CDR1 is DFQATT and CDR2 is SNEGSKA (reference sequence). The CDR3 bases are TGCAGTGCTATAGATGAACAGAGCTCCTATAATTCACCCCTCCACTTT. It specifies CSAIDEQSSYNSPLHF.

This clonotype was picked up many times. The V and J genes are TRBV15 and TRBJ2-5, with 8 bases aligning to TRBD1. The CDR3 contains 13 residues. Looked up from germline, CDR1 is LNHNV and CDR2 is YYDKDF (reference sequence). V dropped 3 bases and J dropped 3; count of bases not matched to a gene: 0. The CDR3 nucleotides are TGTGCCACCAGCAGGACAGGGGAAGAGACCCAGTACTTC. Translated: CATSRTGEETQYF.

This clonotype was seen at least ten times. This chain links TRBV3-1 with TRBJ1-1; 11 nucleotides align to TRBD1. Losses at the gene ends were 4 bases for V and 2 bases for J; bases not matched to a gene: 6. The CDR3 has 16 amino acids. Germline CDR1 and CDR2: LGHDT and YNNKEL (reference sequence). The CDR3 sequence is CASSPFGTGGNTEAFF. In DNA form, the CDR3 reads TGTGCCAGCAGCCCTTTCGGGACAGGGGGTAACACTGAAGCTTTCTTT.

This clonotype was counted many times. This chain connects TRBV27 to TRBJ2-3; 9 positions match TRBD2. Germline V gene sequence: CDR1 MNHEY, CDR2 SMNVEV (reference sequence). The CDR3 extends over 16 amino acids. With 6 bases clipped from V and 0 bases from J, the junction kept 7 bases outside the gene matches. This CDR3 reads CASRRTSVASTDTQYF. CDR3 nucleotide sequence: TGTGCCAGCAGAAGGACTAGCGTTGCTAGCACAGATACGCAGTATTTT.

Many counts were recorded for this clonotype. This chain's CDR3 is CASSLSWTGRETQYF. In DNA, the CDR3 is TGTGCCAGCAGCTTATCCTGGACAGGGCGAGAGACCCAGTACTTC. J is TRBJ2-5 and V is TRBV11-3; 8 nucleotides agree with TRBD1. Germline CDR1 reads SGHNT; CDR2 reads YENEEA. The CDR3 covers 15 residues. J gave up 4 bases and V 2 bases, and 6 bases lay outside the gene matches.